Following are 21 T cell receptor beta chains from one sample sequenced in a study of shared clonotypes between healthy human individuals. Produced via immunoSEQ multiplex PCR; TCRdb's table is partial and in-frame only. Among 2 million to 2.5 million clones, 85% to 95% were seen once, and the ten largest hold more than 0.1%. Input material: naive CD4+ T cells sorted from blood. Subset meaning: CD45RA+ positively selected. All receptors derive from a man younger than 35 in good health.

As for this clone: The sample contains more than one DNA sequence encoding this CDR3. The chain employs TRBV6-5 and TRBJ2-7; perhaps TRBD2 as D (5 bases). The CDR3 totals 14 residues. Germline V gives CDR1 MNHEY, CDR2 SVGAGI. Trimming shortened V by 0 bases and J by 2 bases, and 8 bases separated the two germline ends. The CDR3 loop is CASSYSRGTYEQYF. The CDR3 DNA is TGTGCCAGCAGTTACTCGCGAGGGACCTACGAGCAGTACTTC.

Concerning this clone: Other DNA sequences in this specimen translate into the identical CDR3. This chain uses TRBV7-2 with TRBJ2-7, with no clear D. This CDR3 comprises 12 residues. Germline V CDR1 and CDR2: SGHTA, FQGNSA. Trimming removed 2 bases at V and 3 bases at J, with 5 bases between. The CDR3, as DNA: TGTGCCAGCAGCTTAAGAAGCTACGAGCAGTACTTC. Translating it yields CASSLRSYEQYF. The full variable domain, completed using reference TRBV7-2 and TRBJ2-7, is GAGVSQSPSNKVTEKGKDVELRCDPISGHTALYWYRQSLGQGLEFLIYFQGNSAPDKSGLPSDRFSAERTGGSVSTLTIQRTQQEDSAVYLCASSLRSYEQYFGPGTRLTVT.

Concerning this clone: Other DNA variants within this sample encode the same CDR3. The chain is built from TRBV19 and TRBJ2-7; 10 positions agree with TRBD2. The CDR3 has 14 amino acids. The trim removed 4 bases at V and 3 bases at J, leaving 3 bases unmatched. Germline assignment: CDR1 LNHDA and CDR2 SQIVND (reference sequence). As DNA, the CDR3 is TGTGCCAGTAGTACATCTAGCGGGAGCTACGAGCAGTACTTC. Encoded protein: CASSTSSGSYEQYF.

The rearrangement uses TRBV5-1 and TRBJ2-5; no clear D gene. Germline V gene lookup returns CDR1 SGHRS and CDR2 YFSETQ. V lost 2 bases to trimming and J lost 0 bases, with 11 bases between them. CDR3 length equals 15 residues. CDR3 bases: TGCGCCAGCAGCTTAGGCAGCGTCCACCAAGAGACCCAGTACTTC. Protein product: CASSLGSVHQETQYF.

The chain uses TRBV7-2 and TRBJ2-3; D ambiguous. Germline V CDR1 and CDR2: SGHTA, FQGNSA. This CDR3 comprises 15 residues. The germline V and J ends were trimmed by 1 base and 1 base, with 9 bases remaining between them. CDR3 protein: CASSLDGVRTDTQYF. For the CDR3, the DNA is TGTGCCAGCAGCTTAGATGGGGTCCGCACAGATACGCAGTATTTT.

The chain uses TRBV7-9 and TRBJ2-2; 7 nucleotides match TRBD1. The junction had 5 bases not matched to a gene; V was cut back by 7 bases and J by 3 bases. The CDR3 loop spans 14 amino acids. CDR1 is SEHNR, CDR2 FQNEAQ, per germline (reference sequence). This CDR3 is CASNKGTDTGELFF. The CDR3 nucleotides are TGTGCCAGCAACAAAGGGACAGACACCGGGGAGCTGTTTTTT. Filled out from reference TRBV7-9 and TRBJ2-2, the complete variable domain reads DTGVSQNPRHKITKRGQNVTFRCDPISEHNRLYWYRQTLGQGPEFLTYFQNEAQLEKSRLLSDRFSAERPKGSFSTLEIQRTEQGDSAMYLCASNKGTDTGELFFGEGSRLTVL.

This chain uses TRBV2 with TRBJ1-1, with D uncertain. The CDR3 totals 12 residues. V shed 7 bases and J shed 6 bases, with 12 bases lying between them. Germline lookup yields CDR1 SNHLY and CDR2 FYNNEI. The CDR3 loop reads CASTVGVAEAFF. The CDR3 nucleotides read TGTGCCAGCACCGTCGGGGTCGCTGAAGCTTTCTTT. Full variable domain (rest looked up from reference TRBV2 and TRBJ1-1): EPEVTQTPSHQVTQMGQEVILRCVPISNHLYFYWYRQILGQKVEFLVSFYNNEISEKSEIFDDQFSVERPDGSNFTLKIRSTKLEDSAMYFCASTVGVAEAFFGQGTRLTVV.

This clone was seen a single time. A junction boundary mismatches the germline segment, possibly from a read error. The V call is TRBV29-1, the J call TRBJ2-7; 16 bases match TRBD2. The CDR3 is 19 residues long. The germline CDR1 and CDR2 sequences are SQVTM and ANQGSEA. CDR3 amino acids: CSAVGDSGTSGRASDEQYF. The DNA of the CDR3 is TGCAGCGCCGTGGGGGATTCCGGGACTAGCGGGAGGGCCTCCGACGAGCAGTACTTC.

The V call is TRBV18, the J call TRBJ2-5, with 9 bases matching TRBD2. V was pared by 3 bases and J by 1 base, with 6 bases of the junction left unmatched. There are 16 residues in the CDR3. Germline V gives CDR1 KGHSH, CDR2 LQKENI. CDR3 nucleotides: TGTGCCAGCTCACCGATAGCGGGGGCTGGCCAAGAGACCCAGTACTTC. This sequence encodes CASSPIAGAGQETQYF.

The rearrangement links TRBV11-2 to TRBJ2-7; maybe TRBD1 (6 bases). The germline V and J ends were trimmed by 4 bases and 0 bases, with 13 bases remaining between them. The CDR3 extends over 15 amino acids. The germline gives CDR1 SGHAT, CDR2 FQNNGV. The CDR3 here is CASSSIQGSSYEQYF. CDR3 DNA: TGTGCCAGCAGCTCTATACAGGGAAGCTCCTACGAGCAGTACTTC.

The chain couples TRBV29-1 to TRBJ2-1; the D is unclear. V gave up 1 base and J gave up 6 bases, with 10 bases separating them. Per germline, CDR1 SQVTM and CDR2 ANQGSEA. CDR3 length: 13 amino acids. The chain's CDR3 is CSVEGPETNEQFF. DNA of the CDR3: TGCAGCGTTGAAGGGCCAGAAACCAATGAGCAGTTCTTC.

The J gene is TRBJ2-7, the V gene TRBV11-2; D is possibly TRBD1 (6 bases). The CDR3 runs 14 residues. The germline V gene encodes CDR1 SGHAT and CDR2 FQNNGV. Trimming shortened V by 5 bases and J by 6 bases, and 17 bases separated the two germline ends. CDR3 in DNA: TGTGCCAGCAGCGTATGGGATGGGGGCACCGAGCAGTACTTC. Its protein is CASSVWDGGTEQYF. Filled out from reference TRBV11-2 and TRBJ2-7, the complete variable domain reads EAGVAQSPRYKIIEKRQSVAFWCNPISGHATLYWYQQILGQGPKLLIQFQNNGVVDDSQLPKDRFSAERLKGVDSTLKIQPAKLEDSAVYLCASSVWDGGTEQYFGPGTRLTVT.

The chain employs TRBV28 and TRBJ2-7; D unclear. CDR1 is MDHEN, CDR2 SYDVKM, per germline. The CDR3 is 12 amino acids. Between the trimmed V and J ends, which lost 3 bases and 6 bases, there was a span of 9 bases. CDR3 in DNA: TGTGCCAGCAGTTTCCCTCCCCTCGAGCAGTACTTC. Translated: CASSFPPLEQYF.

The chain is built from TRBV11-2 and TRBJ2-2; 9 bases match TRBD2. Losses at the gene ends were 1 base for V and 8 bases for J; bases not matched to a gene: 5. Germline CDR1 and CDR2: SGHAT and FQNNGV. The CDR3 consists of 15 residues. The CDR3 sequence is CASSLGLAERGELFF. Here the CDR3 DNA reads TGTGCCAGCAGCTTAGGACTAGCGGAGAGGGGGGAGCTGTTTTTT.

Notes on this clone: At the DNA level, this CDR3 is encoded by other sequences in the same sample as well. The chain links TRBV6-1 to TRBJ2-5, with 9 bases identical to TRBD2. With 3 bases clipped from V and 2 bases from J, the junction kept 4 bases outside the gene matches. The CDR3 totals 15 residues. CDR1 is MNHNS and CDR2 is SASEGT in the germline V gene. The CDR3 nucleotides are TGTGCCAGCAGTGATGGCCTAGCGGGACAAGAGACCCAGTACTTC. Amino acid sequence: CASSDGLAGQETQYF.

The chain joins TRBV7-9 to TRBJ2-6; tentative D call: TRBD2 (5 bases). Germline CDR1 and CDR2: SEHNR and FQNEAQ (reference sequence). Between the trimmed V and J ends, which lost 8 bases and 4 bases, there was a span of 15 bases. The CDR3 consists of 15 residues. CDR3 in amino acids: CASRPASGGANVLTF. The CDR3 DNA sequence: TGTGCCAGCCGGCCGGCTTCGGGAGGGGCCAACGTCCTGACTTTC.

The chain has TRBV4-1 and TRBJ2-7; TRBD1 might be the D (6 bases). Germline CDR1 MGHRA, CDR2 YSYEKL. The V end was cut by 0 bases, the J end by 5 bases, with 11 bases between. This CDR3 has 14 residues. The CDR3 nucleotides read TGCGCCAGCAGCCAAGAGGGGACAATCCACGAGCAGTACTTC. Protein: CASSQEGTIHEQYF.

V usage is TRBV4-2 and J usage is TRBJ1-2; D is unresolved. This CDR3 is built from 15 residues. CDR1 is LGHNA, CDR2 YNFKEQ, per germline. Trimming removed 0 bases from V and 1 base from J, with 9 bases in between. CDR3 DNA: TGTGCCAGCAGCCAAGACCAAACAGATAACTATGGCTACACCTTC. Its translation: CASSQDQTDNYGYTF.

The V and J genes are TRBV25-1 and TRBJ1-3; tentatively, D is TRBD1 (5 bases). The V end was cut by 8 bases, the J end by 0 bases, with 14 bases between. Looked up from germline, CDR1 is MGHDK and CDR2 is SYGVNS. The CDR3 loop spans 15 amino acids. CDR3 in amino acids: CASSRGVDSGNTIYF. The CDR3 region has the DNA TGTGCCAGCTCCCGGGGGGTTGACTCTGGAAACACCATATATTTT.

The chain employs TRBV6-5 and TRBJ1-4; 8 bases line up with TRBD1. CDR3 length: 14 amino acids. The V and J ends lost 8 bases and 5 bases, in that order; junction bases with no gene match: 7. The V gene's germline CDR1 is MNHEY and CDR2 SVGAGI. CDR3 residues: CASGGTGPNEKLFF. The CDR3 coding sequence is TGTGCCAGCGGGGGGACAGGCCCAAATGAAAAACTGTTTTTT.

To note about this clone: Other nucleotide sequences in the sample specify the same CDR3. The chain uses TRBV30 and TRBJ2-2; D might be TRBD1 or TRBD2, each matching 6 bases. V shed 0 bases and J shed 5 bases, with 13 bases lying between them. Germline V CDR1 and CDR2: GTSNPN, SVGIG (reference sequence). The CDR3 spans 15 residues. In DNA, the CDR3 is TGTGCCTGGAGTGTACGGAGGAGGGGGACCGGGGAGCTGTTTTTT. Amino acids: CAWSVRRRGTGELFF.